This T cell receptor (beta chain) was sequenced in a study of technical replicates of blood from a handful of donors. Assay used: immunoSEQ multiplex PCR; TCRdb lists only in-frame clones, some missing. The repertoire consists of around 68,000 clones, with 95% to 97% occurring once and the leading ten covering roughly 0.26%. Losses at the gene ends were 4 bases for V and 6 bases for J; bases not matched to a gene: 2. This CDR3 comprises 12 residues. Germline V gene sequence: CDR1 SGHNT, CDR2 YYREEE (reference sequence). The chain employs TRBV5-4 and TRBJ2-7, with 9 nucleotides matching TRBD2. Source material: T cells isolated from PBMCs. This clonotype was obtained from a human donor in good health. The CDR3 loop is CASSATSGEQYF. CDR3 bases: TGTGCCAGCAGCGCGACTAGCGGCGAGCAGTACTTC. Together with reference TRBV5-4 and TRBJ2-7, the CDR3 gives the full variable domain: ETGVTQSPTHLIKTRGQQVTLRCSSQSGHNTVSWYQQALGQGPQFIFQYYREEENGRGNFPPRFSGLQFPNYSSELNVNALELDDSALYLCASSATSGEQYFGPGTRLTVT.